This T cell receptor beta chain was found in a study of breast tumors, draining lymph nodes, adjacent tissues. Breast cancer patients provided tissue from their axillary draining lymph nodes. The germline V gene encodes CDR1 DFQATT and CDR2 SNEGSKA (reference sequence). CDR3 size: 13 residues. TCRdb ran MiXCR on the multiplex PCR reads and lists one entry per CDR3 protein. The sample gives under 150,000 distinct CDR3 sequences, 20% to 25% of which show up once; more than 2.5% is in the top ten. This chain links TRBV20-1 with TRBJ2-7; TRBD1 is a possible D gene (6 bases). Source material: axillary lymph node tissue. The TCR sequence derives from a female donor with breast cancer. Some clones in this sample may be carry-over from other donors' samples. The CDR3: CSAWITGNYEQYF. CDR3 sequence (DNA): TGCAGCGCTTGGATTACAGGGAACTACGAGCAGTACTTC.